This T cell receptor beta chain was recovered during a study of T cells in Graves' hyperthyroidism and ophthalmopathy. CDR1 SEHNR and CDR2 FQNEAQ come from the germline V gene (reference sequence). Trimming cost V 1 base and J 6 bases; bases outside gene matches: 6. The CDR3 covers 14 residues. This clonotype was counted many times. Amplified TCR beta CDR3 regions came from RNA transcripts. TCR CDR3 regions were first amplified by RT-PCR with HTBI primers. TCRdb ran MiXCR on the multiplex PCR reads and lists one entry per CDR3 protein. The sample records hundreds of thousands of distinct CDR3 sequences, more than 20% being singletons.

The clonotype comes from a woman aged 40 to 55 with Graves' ophthalmopathy. Input material: blood. The J gene is TRBJ2-7, the V gene TRBV7-9, with 7 bases that match TRBD1. The CDR3 loop is CASSLGNSGGEQYF. The CDR3 DNA is TGTGCCAGCAGCTTAGGGAATTCAGGGGGCGAGCAGTACTTC.